Below are 7 T cell receptor beta chains sequenced from a single sample in a study of beta chain features in type 1 diabetes. Of the isolated RNA, all was reverse transcribed, and so the sequenced material was expressed TCRB transcripts. The method was immunoSEQ multiplex PCR; TCRdb's version includes in-frame clones alone and lacks a portion of them. The sample records around 200,000 clones, around an eighth being singletons. Sequenced material: central memory CD4+ T cells from blood. These receptors came from a woman between 18 and 30 years old in good health.

The chain uses TRBV29-1 and TRBJ1-1; possibly TRBD1 for D (6 bases). Germline V gives CDR1 SQVTM, CDR2 ANQGSEA. V dropped 6 bases and J dropped 0 bases, with 14 bases sitting between them. The CDR3 totals 14 residues. The CDR3 sequence is CSVGTGFMNTEAFF. CDR3 nucleotide sequence: TGCAGCGTAGGAACAGGGTTCATGAACACTGAAGCTTTCTTT. The entire variable domain, with the rest obtained from reference TRBV29-1 and TRBJ1-1, is as follows: SAVISQKPSRDICQRGTSLTIQCQVDSQVTMMFWYRQQPGQSLTLIATANQGSEATYESGFVIDKFPISRPNLTFSTLTVSNMSPEDSSIYLCSVGTGFMNTEAFFGQGTRLTVV.

The chain recombines TRBV7-8 with TRBJ2-1, with TRBD2 matching over 8 bases. V lost 4 bases to trimming and J lost 4 bases; unmatched junction nucleotides: 9. The CDR3 consists of 16 residues. The germline V gene has CDR1 SGHVS and CDR2 FQNEAQ. This CDR3 reads CASSSEGLVAYNEQFF. Written as DNA, the CDR3 is TGTGCCAGCAGCTCCGAGGGACTAGTAGCTTACAATGAGCAGTTCTTC.

This clone was detected only a few times. J is TRBJ1-1 and V is TRBV7-2; 7 nucleotides agree with TRBD1. The CDR3 loop spans 15 amino acids. Germline V CDR1 and CDR2: SGHTA, FQGNSA. The J segment lost 0 bases and the V segment lost 5 bases, leaving 6 bases of the junction unmatched. In nucleotides, the CDR3 is TGTGCCAGCAGCACCCCGACAGGGTTGAACACTGAAGCTTTCTTT. This sequence encodes CASSTPTGLNTEAFF.

This rearrangement joins TRBV11-2 to TRBJ2-7; 8 nucleotides agree with TRBD1. The junction had 1 base not matched to a gene; V was cut back by 3 bases and J by 3 bases. The CDR3 runs 13 residues. Germline-derived CDR1 and CDR2 are SGHAT and FQNNGV. In nucleotides, the CDR3 is TGTGCCAGCAGCTTTGGACAGGGCTACGAGCAGTACTTC. This gives the protein CASSFGQGYEQYF. The full variable domain, in which reference TRBV11-2 and TRBJ2-7 provide the parts outside the CDR3, is EAGVAQSPRYKIIEKRQSVAFWCNPISGHATLYWYQQILGQGPKLLIQFQNNGVVDDSQLPKDRFSAERLKGVDSTLKIQPAKLEDSAVYLCASSFGQGYEQYFGPGTRLTVT.

The table lists this clone with a few counts. The chain joins TRBV11-2 to TRBJ2-5; 9 positions match TRBD1. CDR1 and CDR2 (germline): SGHAT, FQNNGV. The CDR3 runs 16 residues. The junction had 10 bases not matched to a gene; V was cut back by 5 bases and J by 3 bases. CDR3 loop: CASSPYGQGWKETQYF. For the CDR3, the DNA is TGTGCCAGCAGCCCCTATGGACAGGGGTGGAAAGAGACCCAGTACTTC. The entire variable domain, with the rest obtained from reference TRBV11-2 and TRBJ2-5, is as follows: EAGVAQSPRYKIIEKRQSVAFWCNPISGHATLYWYQQILGQGPKLLIQFQNNGVVDDSQLPKDRFSAERLKGVDSTLKIQPAKLEDSAVYLCASSPYGQGWKETQYFGPGTRLLVL.

V is TRBV30 and J is TRBJ1-2; a possible D gene is TRBD1 (5 bases). With 2 bases removed from V and 7 bases from J, the gap between germline ends came to 17 bases. Per germline, CDR1 GTSNPN and CDR2 SVGIG (reference sequence). This CDR3 is built from 14 residues. In DNA form, the CDR3 reads TGTGCCTGGAGTCCCACCGCGGGGGGGAGTGGCTACACCTTC. Residues: CAWSPTAGGSGYTF.

This chain links TRBV7-2 with TRBJ2-5; the match to TRBD2 covers 9 bases. Germline V gene lookup returns CDR1 SGHTA and CDR2 FQGNSA. The CDR3 covers 14 residues. With V trimmed by 6 bases and J by 3 bases, 5 bases remained unmatched. The CDR3 protein is CASSLTSGKETQYF. In DNA form, the CDR3 reads TGTGCCAGCAGTCTGACTAGCGGAAAAGAGACCCAGTACTTC. The variable domain in full, with the rest retrieved from reference TRBV7-2 and TRBJ2-5, is GAGVSQSPSNKVTEKGKDVELRCDPISGHTALYWYRQSLGQGLEFLIYFQGNSAPDKSGLPSDRFSAERTGGSVSTLTIQRTQQEDSAVYLCASSLTSGKETQYFGPGTRLLVL.